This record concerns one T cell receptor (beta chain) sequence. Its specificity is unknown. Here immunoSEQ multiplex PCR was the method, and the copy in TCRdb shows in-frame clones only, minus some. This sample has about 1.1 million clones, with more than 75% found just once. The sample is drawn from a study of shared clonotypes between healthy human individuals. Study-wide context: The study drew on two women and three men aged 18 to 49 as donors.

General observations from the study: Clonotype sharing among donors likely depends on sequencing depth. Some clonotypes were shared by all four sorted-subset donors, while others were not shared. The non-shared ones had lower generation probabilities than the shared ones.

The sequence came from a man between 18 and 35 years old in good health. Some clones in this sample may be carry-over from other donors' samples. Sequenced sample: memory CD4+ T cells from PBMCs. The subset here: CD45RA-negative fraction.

CDR3: CASSQVERAALHF. CDR3 nucleotides: TGCGCCAGCAGCCAGGTTGAAAGGGCAGCCCTCCACTTT. The rearrangement joins TRBV4-3 to TRBJ1-6; unclear D gene. CDR3 size: 13 residues. V was trimmed by 3 bases and J by 14 bases, leaving 14 bases between them. Germline CDR1 and CDR2: LGHNA and YSLEER.